The 27 T cell receptor beta chains below all came from one sample that was sequenced in a study of cytomegalovirus exposure and HLA in healthy donors. PCR was performed using 60 Vbeta and 13 Jbeta primers. TCRdb keeps only in-frame clones here, not all; method: immunoSEQ multiplex PCR. The sample shows 200,000 to 300,000 clones, approximately 84% of them seen only once. The sequencing sample was made of PBMCs. These receptors all stem from a woman aged 40 to 50 in good health and CMV-seropositive.

The V call is TRBV7-9, the J call TRBJ2-4; no clear D. The length of the CDR3 is 12 residues. CDR1 and CDR2 from the germline V gene are SEHNR and FQNEAQ (reference sequence). Trimming removed 7 bases at V and 5 bases at J, with 9 bases between. CDR3 loop: CASIQIENIQYF. In nucleotides, the CDR3 is TGTGCCAGCATACAAATTGAAAACATTCAGTACTTC.

As to this clone: Other DNA sequences of this sample code for an identical CDR3. V is TRBV30 and J is TRBJ2-1; D not certain. The V and J ends lost 0 bases and 5 bases respectively, with 14 bases between them. This CDR3 has 15 residues. Germline lookup yields CDR1 GTSNPN and CDR2 SVGIG (reference sequence). DNA of the CDR3: TGTGCCTGGAGTGTCCCCGCCCCTAAACACAATGAGCAGTTCTTC. Amino acids: CAWSVPAPKHNEQFF.

This chain connects TRBV11-2 to TRBJ1-4, with 9 bases fitting TRBD1. CDR1 and CDR2 (germline): SGHAT, FQNNGV. This CDR3 is built from 16 residues. The ends lost 4 bases at V and 6 bases at J; junction bases unmatched: 9. CDR3 protein: CASSYPTRDRDEKLFF. For the CDR3, the DNA is TGTGCCAGCAGCTACCCGACGAGGGACAGGGATGAAAAACTGTTTTTT.

V usage is TRBV5-4 and J usage is TRBJ2-1; 9 bases line up with TRBD1. V trimming: 3 bases; J trimming: 5 bases; junction bases outside the gene matches: 12. The CDR3 extends over 17 amino acids. Per the germline V gene, CDR1 is SGHNT and CDR2 is YYREEE (reference sequence). CDR3: CASSSEKGTGKDNEQFF. CDR3 bases: TGTGCCAGCAGCTCGGAGAAAGGGACAGGGAAAGACAATGAGCAGTTCTTC.

This clone was counted once. The chain recombines TRBV4-2 with TRBJ2-7, with D unresolved. This CDR3 has 14 residues. Trimming removed 0 bases from V and 2 bases from J, with 8 bases in between. Germline CDR1 and CDR2: LGHNA and YNFKEQ. The DNA of the CDR3 is TGTGCCAGCAGCCAAGAGTTGTCCGCCTACGAGCAGTACTTC. This encodes CASSQELSAYEQYF.

The chain recombines TRBV13 with TRBJ2-7; D possibly corresponds to TRBD1 (5 bases). The CDR3 runs to 15 residues. Looked up from germline, CDR1 is PRHDT and CDR2 is FYEKMQ (reference sequence). Trimming removed 3 bases from V and 3 bases from J, with 15 bases in between. CDR3 DNA sequence: TGTGCCAGCAGCTTCAAGACAGCCCTTCACTACGAGCAGTACTTC. Its protein is CASSFKTALHYEQYF.

The chain recombines TRBV27 with TRBJ1-4; D gene uncertain. Germline V gene lookup returns CDR1 MNHEY and CDR2 SMNVEV (reference sequence). The CDR3 is made up of 16 amino acids. V was clipped by 2 bases and J by 3 bases, with 13 bases between them. The chain's CDR3 is CASSLNTGFSNEKLFF. As DNA, the CDR3 is TGTGCCAGCAGTTTAAACACCGGGTTTTCTAATGAAAAACTGTTTTTT.

This clone has only one observation. The V call is TRBV30, the J call TRBJ1-1; possible D gene TRBD1, 6 bases. The CDR3 loop spans 16 amino acids. Trimming shortened V by 0 bases and J by 3 bases, and 17 bases separated the two germline ends. Germline V CDR1 and CDR2: GTSNPN, SVGIG (reference sequence). The CDR3 DNA sequence: TGTGCCTGGAGTGTACCCTACCGGGACAAAGACACTGAAGCTTTCTTT. The encoded protein is CAWSVPYRDKDTEAFF.

J is TRBJ1-4 and V is TRBV6-5, with TRBD1 matching over 8 bases. The V gene's germline CDR1 is MNHEY and CDR2 SVGAGI. This CDR3 has 15 residues. The junction had 5 bases not matched to a gene; V was cut back by 3 bases and J by 5 bases. The CDR3 sequence: CASSYTTGGNEKLFF. The CDR3 DNA sequence: TGTGCCAGCAGTTATACTACAGGGGGAAATGAAAAACTGTTTTTT.

The sample holds a few counts of this clone. This chain joins TRBV4-3 and TRBJ2-3; weak D call: TRBD2 (5 bases). The germline CDR1 and CDR2 sequences are LGHNA and YSLEER. The V end lost 0 bases, the J end lost 6 bases, and 10 bases lay between the germline ends. The CDR3 loop spans 14 amino acids. CDR3 sequence: CASSQDGESDTQYF. The CDR3 coding sequence is TGCGCCAGCAGCCAAGACGGGGAGTCCGATACGCAGTATTTT.

This clone was seen only once. V usage is TRBV19 and J usage is TRBJ1-1; D is unclear. The germline gives CDR1 LNHDA, CDR2 SQIVND (reference sequence). The CDR3 covers 14 residues. The V end lost 3 bases, the J end lost 0 bases, and 8 bases lay between the germline ends. CDR3 protein: CASSIGLVNTEAFF. Here the CDR3 DNA reads TGTGCCAGTAGTATCGGGTTGGTGAACACTGAAGCTTTCTTT.

The CDR3 loop reads CASSVAQATGELFF. The CDR3 DNA sequence: TGTGCCAGCAGCGTAGCTCAGGCCACCGGGGAGCTGTTTTTT. The V call is TRBV9, the J call TRBJ2-2; no reliable D call. Trimming removed 0 bases from V and 4 bases from J, with 7 bases in between. CDR1 and CDR2 from the germline V gene are SGDLS and YYNGEE. The CDR3 totals 14 residues. Complete variable domain (other parts from reference TRBV9 and TRBJ2-2): DSGVTQTPKHLITATGQRVTLRCSPRSGDLSVYWYQQSLDQGLQFLIQYYNGEERAKGNILERFSAQQFPDLHSELNLSSLELGDSALYFCASSVAQATGELFFGEGSRLTVL.

For the CDR3, the DNA is TGTGCCAGCAGTCTATTCACCTACGAGCAGTACTTC. Amino acids: CASSLFTYEQYF. The chain is built from TRBV6-1 and TRBJ2-7; D gene ambiguous. Looked up from germline, CDR1 is MNHNS and CDR2 is SASEGT. Trimming removed 5 bases at V and 2 bases at J, with 7 bases between. The CDR3 is 12 residues long.

The J gene is TRBJ1-1, the V gene TRBV19; D may be TRBD1 (6 bases). CDR1 and CDR2 (germline): LNHDA, SQIVND (reference sequence). This CDR3 spans 13 amino acids. The V and J ends lost 6 bases and 4 bases respectively, with 12 bases between them. In DNA form, the CDR3 reads TGTGCCAGTAGCGGACAGTATGGCACTGAAGCTTTCTTT. This sequence encodes CASSGQYGTEAFF.

The chain joins TRBV28 to TRBJ1-5; D gene uncertain. Germline V gene sequence: CDR1 MDHEN, CDR2 SYDVKM. V shed 4 bases and J shed 1 base, with 14 bases lying between them. CDR3 size: 16 residues. CDR3 residues: CASSYGPSGSNQPQHF. The CDR3 coding sequence is TGTGCCAGCAGTTACGGGCCAAGCGGGAGCAATCAGCCCCAGCATTTT.

The rearrangement joins TRBV13 to TRBJ2-3, with D possibly matching TRBD2 (6 bases). V was shortened by 3 bases and J by 0 bases, with 10 bases between the two germline ends. Germline V gene sequence: CDR1 PRHDT, CDR2 FYEKMQ (reference sequence). CDR3 length: 15 amino acids. The DNA for the CDR3 is TGTGCCAGCAGCTTTGCGGGGACTAGCACAGATACGCAGTATTTT. Its translation is CASSFAGTSTDTQYF.

This clone was found once. The chain combines TRBV19 with TRBJ2-1, with 10 positions matching TRBD2. CDR3 length: 15 residues. Germline V gives CDR1 LNHDA, CDR2 SQIVND (reference sequence). With 3 bases clipped from V and 8 bases from J, the junction kept 7 bases outside the gene matches. Written as DNA, the CDR3 is TGTGCCAGTAGTATTCCTAGCGGGAGTATCGATGAGCAGTTCTTC. Amino acid sequence: CASSIPSGSIDEQFF.

This clone was seen once. The junction departs from germline at one end; a sequencing error may be responsible. The chain employs TRBV15 and TRBJ2-1, with D tentatively TRBD1 (6 bases). The length of the CDR3 is 16 residues. Germline CDR1 and CDR2: LNHNV and YYDKDF (reference sequence). CDR3 DNA sequence: TGTGCCACCAGCAGAGATATGAGGGCGTGGGACAATGGGCAGTTCTTC. It translates to CATSRDMRAWDNGQFF.

The chain employs TRBV28 and TRBJ2-1, with a weak D call TRBD1 (7 bases). The V end lost 2 bases, the J end lost 7 bases, and 9 bases lay between the germline ends. Germline lookup yields CDR1 MDHEN and CDR2 SYDVKM. The CDR3 has 13 residues. CDR3 region: CASSLPGGNEQFF. The CDR3 DNA reads as TGTGCCAGCAGTTTACCAGGGGGGAATGAGCAGTTCTTC.

The count of this clone is one. The chain joins TRBV2 to TRBJ2-3; TRBD1 agrees at 11 bases. J gave up 4 bases and V 7 bases, and 10 bases lay outside the gene matches. The length of the CDR3 is 16 residues. Germline assignment: CDR1 SNHLY and CDR2 FYNNEI. The CDR3 DNA reads TGTGCCAGCAAGGTGGAGAGGACAGGGGGCGCAGATACGCAGTATTTT. Its translation is CASKVERTGGADTQYF. The variable domain in full, with the rest retrieved from reference TRBV2 and TRBJ2-3, is EPEVTQTPSHQVTQMGQEVILRCVPISNHLYFYWYRQILGQKVEFLVSFYNNEISEKSEIFDDQFSVERPDGSNFTLKIRSTKLEDSAMYFCASKVERTGGADTQYFGPGTRLTVL.

The V call is TRBV21-1, the J call TRBJ1-1; the D segment call TRBD1 is taken from the table without a DNA check. TRBV21-1 is recorded as a pseudogene. The CDR3 extends over 11 amino acids. This CDR3 reads CASRQGSQAFF. The CDR3 DNA reads TGTGCCAGTCGACAGGGATCACAAGCTTTCTTT.

The chain combines TRBV28 with TRBJ2-5; 9 positions match TRBD2. The germline gives CDR1 MDHEN, CDR2 SYDVKM. CDR3 length: 16 residues. The J segment lost 4 bases and the V segment lost 3 bases, leaving 9 bases of the junction unmatched. CDR3 sequence: CASSFPLAGEVETQYF. In nucleotides, the CDR3 is TGTGCCAGCAGTTTTCCATTAGCGGGAGAGGTAGAGACCCAGTACTTC. Together with reference TRBV28 and TRBJ2-5, the CDR3 gives the full variable domain: DVKVTQSSRYLVKRTGEKVFLECVQDMDHENMFWYRQDPGLGLRLIYFSYDVKMKEKGDIPEGYSVSREKKERFSLILESASTNQTSMYLCASSFPLAGEVETQYFGPGTRLLVL.

This sequence joins TRBV9 and TRBJ2-5; D gene unclear. The J call may be mistaken, given a closer DNA end match to TRBJ2-7. From germline, CDR1 is SGDLS and CDR2 YYNGEE. This CDR3 has 14 residues. The DNA for the CDR3 is TGTGCCAGCAGCGTAGACCTACCGCCCTACGAGCAGTACTTC. Translation gives CASSVDLPPYEQYF.

The chain joins TRBV5-4 to TRBJ2-5, with 8 bases lining up with TRBD1. With the DNA end fitting TRBJ2-7 better, the J assignment may be wrong. The CDR3 sequence is 15 residues long. CDR1 and CDR2 (germline): SGHNT, YYREEE (reference sequence). CDR3: CASSTRTGFPYEQYF. CDR3 nucleotides: TGTGCCAGCAGCACAAGGACAGGGTTCCCCTACGAGCAGTACTTC.

The chain employs TRBV10-3 and TRBJ2-7; 7 nucleotides line up with TRBD1. Germline assignment: CDR1 ENHRY and CDR2 SYGVKD. There are 14 residues in the CDR3. Trimming removed 6 bases from V and 4 bases from J; junction bases left unmatched: 9. CDR3 in DNA: TGTGCCATCAGGGAACAGGGGTTGGGGTACGAGCAGTACTTC. It is translated as CAIREQGLGYEQYF.

The J gene is TRBJ2-1, the V gene TRBV19; tentative D call: TRBD1 (6 bases). V lost 3 bases, J lost 1 base, and 10 bases lay in between. CDR1 and CDR2 (germline): LNHDA, SQIVND (reference sequence). This CDR3 comprises 15 residues. The chain's CDR3 is CASSIRGPSYNEQFF. The CDR3 DNA reads as TGTGCCAGTAGTATCAGGGGTCCTTCCTACAATGAGCAGTTCTTC.

The chain joins TRBV7-9 to TRBJ2-5; 7 nucleotides line up with TRBD2. The V gene end was trimmed by 5 bases and the J gene end by 5 bases; junction bases not matched to a gene: 11. The CDR3 spans 15 residues. The germline CDR1 and CDR2 sequences are SEHNR and FQNEAQ (reference sequence). The CDR3 DNA reads TGTGCCAGCAGCAAATATAATCCGGGAGGTGAGACCCAGTACTTC. It codes for CASSKYNPGGETQYF.